This T cell receptor (beta chain) was found in a study of T cells in Graves' hyperthyroidism and ophthalmopathy. The study excluded patients with uncontrolled infection, other autoimmune disease, pregnancy or lactation. Trimming removed 2 bases from V and 3 bases from J; junction bases left unmatched: 15. Germline V gene data show CDR1 as MGHRA and CDR2 as YSYEKL. The CDR3 loop spans 19 amino acids. Whole-study findings and limits: Ophthalmopathy and stable hyperthyroidism were separated by a 13 V-J model.

This clonotype was observed many times. The antigen remains unidentified. Regions amplified from RNA transcripts were the TCR beta CDR3 regions. During a first-round RT-PCR of the TCR CDR3, the HTBI primer set was used. TCRdb fed the multiplex PCR reads into MiXCR, producing one record per CDR3 protein. In the table there are about 580,000 distinct CDR3 sequences, approximately 14% of which are singletons. This rearrangement joins TRBV4-1 to TRBJ1-5, with 8 bases fitting TRBD1. Sequencing was performed on blood. This receptor was identified in a woman between 25 and 40 years old with Graves' hyperthyroidism that later progressed to Graves' ophthalmopathy. The DNA for the CDR3 is TGCGCCAGCAGCCAATTTCGGGGACAGGCAAGACCCGACAATCAGCCCCAGCATTTT. It codes for CASSQFRGQARPDNQPQHF.